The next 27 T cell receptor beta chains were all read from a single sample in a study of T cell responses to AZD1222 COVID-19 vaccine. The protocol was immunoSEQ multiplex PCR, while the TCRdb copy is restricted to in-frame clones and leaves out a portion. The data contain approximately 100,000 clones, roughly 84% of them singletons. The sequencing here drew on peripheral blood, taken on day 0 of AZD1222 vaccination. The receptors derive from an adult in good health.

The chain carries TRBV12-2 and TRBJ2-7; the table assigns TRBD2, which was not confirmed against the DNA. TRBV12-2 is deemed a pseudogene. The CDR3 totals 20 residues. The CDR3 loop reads CASRPKNPVRLAEIDYEQYF. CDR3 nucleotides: TGTGCAAGTCGCCCGAAAAACCCCGTGAGACTAGCGGAAATCGACTACGAGCAGTACTTC.

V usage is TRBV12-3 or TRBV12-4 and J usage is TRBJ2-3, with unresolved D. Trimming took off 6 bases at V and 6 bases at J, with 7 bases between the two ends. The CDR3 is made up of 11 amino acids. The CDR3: CASRSLDTQYF. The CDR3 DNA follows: TGTGCCAGCAGGAGTTTGGATACGCAGTATTTT.

The CDR3 nucleotides read TGTGCCAGCAGTGAGAGGATATTTACCCCTAGCGGGAGTTCCTACGAGCAGTACTTC. This sequence encodes CASSERIFTPSGSSYEQYF. The chain joins TRBV6-1 to TRBJ2-7, with 10 positions matching TRBD2. Germline-derived CDR1 and CDR2 are MNHNS and SASEGT. Trimming cost V 3 bases and J 1 base; bases outside gene matches: 15. The CDR3 contains 19 residues.

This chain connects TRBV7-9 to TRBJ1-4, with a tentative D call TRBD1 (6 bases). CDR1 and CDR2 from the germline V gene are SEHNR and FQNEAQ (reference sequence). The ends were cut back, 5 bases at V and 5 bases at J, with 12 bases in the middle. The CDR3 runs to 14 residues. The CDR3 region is CASSEQGINEKLFF. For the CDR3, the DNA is TGTGCCAGCAGCGAACAGGGTATAAATGAAAAACTGTTTTTT. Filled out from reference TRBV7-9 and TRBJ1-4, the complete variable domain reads DTGVSQNPRHKITKRGQNVTFRCDPISEHNRLYWYRQTLGQGPEFLTYFQNEAQLEKSRLLSDRFSAERPKGSFSTLEIQRTEQGDSAMYLCASSEQGINEKLFFGSGTQLSVL.

CDR3 bases: TGTGCCAGCAGACCTCTGGGGGGGAATCAGCCCCAGCATTTT. Its translation is CASRPLGGNQPQHF. This chain joins TRBV6-5 and TRBJ1-5; D may be TRBD1 (5 bases). The ends were cut back, 6 bases at V and 4 bases at J, with 13 bases in the middle. CDR3 length: 14 residues. Germline V gene sequence: CDR1 MNHEY, CDR2 SVGAGI.

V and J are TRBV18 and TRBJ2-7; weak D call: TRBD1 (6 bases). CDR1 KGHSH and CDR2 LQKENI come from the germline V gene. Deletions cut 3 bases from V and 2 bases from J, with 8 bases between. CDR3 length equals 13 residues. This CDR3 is CASSPGHPYEQYF. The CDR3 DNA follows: TGTGCCAGCTCACCGGGACACCCCTACGAGCAGTACTTC.

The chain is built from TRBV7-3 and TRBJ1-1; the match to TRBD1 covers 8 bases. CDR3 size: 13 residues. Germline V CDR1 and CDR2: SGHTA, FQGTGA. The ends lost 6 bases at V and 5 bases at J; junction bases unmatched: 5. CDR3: CASSPDRVTEAFF. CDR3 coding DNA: TGTGCCAGCAGTCCGGACAGGGTAACTGAAGCTTTCTTT.

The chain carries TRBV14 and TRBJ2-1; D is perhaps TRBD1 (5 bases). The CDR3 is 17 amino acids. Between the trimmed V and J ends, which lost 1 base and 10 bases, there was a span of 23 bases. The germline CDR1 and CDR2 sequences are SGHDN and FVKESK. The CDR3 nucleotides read TGTGCCAGCAGCCAAGGCGAAGACTCAGGGTTAGCTAGGGAGCAGTTCTTC. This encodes CASSQGEDSGLAREQFF.

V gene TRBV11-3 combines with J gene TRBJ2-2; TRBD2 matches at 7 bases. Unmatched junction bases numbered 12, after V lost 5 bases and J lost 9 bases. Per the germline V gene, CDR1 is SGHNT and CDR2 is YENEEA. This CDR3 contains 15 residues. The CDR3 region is CASSKSPGLGRELFF. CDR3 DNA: TGTGCCAGCAGCAAAAGCCCAGGACTAGGGAGGGAGCTGTTTTTT.

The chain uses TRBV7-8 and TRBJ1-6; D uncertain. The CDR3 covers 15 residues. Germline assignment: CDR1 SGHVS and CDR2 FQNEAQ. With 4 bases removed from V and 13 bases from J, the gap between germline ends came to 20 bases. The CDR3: CASSSEQAVSSPLHF. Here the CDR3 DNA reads TGTGCCAGCAGCTCAGAGCAGGCCGTATCTTCCCCCCTCCACTTT.

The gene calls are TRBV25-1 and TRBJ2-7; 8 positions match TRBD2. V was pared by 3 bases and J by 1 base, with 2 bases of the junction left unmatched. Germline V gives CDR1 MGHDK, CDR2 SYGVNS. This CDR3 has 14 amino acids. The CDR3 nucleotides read TGTGCCAGCAGTGAGACTAGCGAATCCTACGAGCAGTACTTC. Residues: CASSETSESYEQYF.

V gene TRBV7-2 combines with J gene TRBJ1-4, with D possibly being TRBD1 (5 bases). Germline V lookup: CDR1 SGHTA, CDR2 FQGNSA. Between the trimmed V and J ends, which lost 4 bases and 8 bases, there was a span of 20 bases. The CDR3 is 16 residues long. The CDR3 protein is CASSSTGPSSNEKLFF. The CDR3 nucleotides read TGTGCCAGCAGCTCCACGGGACCTTCCTCGAACGAAAAACTGTTTTTT.

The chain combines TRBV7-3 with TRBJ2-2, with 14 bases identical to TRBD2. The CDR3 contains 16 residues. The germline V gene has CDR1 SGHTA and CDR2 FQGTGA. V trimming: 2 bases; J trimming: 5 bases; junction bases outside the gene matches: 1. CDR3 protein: CASSLGLAGGTGELFF. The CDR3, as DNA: TGTGCCAGCAGCTTAGGACTAGCGGGAGGAACCGGGGAGCTGTTTTTT.

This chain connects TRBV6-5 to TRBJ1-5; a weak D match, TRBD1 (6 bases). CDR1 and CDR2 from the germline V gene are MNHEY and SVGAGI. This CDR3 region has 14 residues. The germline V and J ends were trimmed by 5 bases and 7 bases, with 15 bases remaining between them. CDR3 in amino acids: CASSTQGPQQPQHF. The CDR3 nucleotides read TGTGCCAGCAGTACACAGGGACCGCAGCAGCCCCAGCATTTT.

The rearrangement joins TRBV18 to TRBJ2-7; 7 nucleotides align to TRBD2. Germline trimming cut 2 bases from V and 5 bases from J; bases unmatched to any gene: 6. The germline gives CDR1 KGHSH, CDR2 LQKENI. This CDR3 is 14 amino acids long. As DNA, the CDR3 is TGTGCCAGCTCACCAAAGATACGGGGGGACGAGCAGTACTTC. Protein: CASSPKIRGDEQYF.

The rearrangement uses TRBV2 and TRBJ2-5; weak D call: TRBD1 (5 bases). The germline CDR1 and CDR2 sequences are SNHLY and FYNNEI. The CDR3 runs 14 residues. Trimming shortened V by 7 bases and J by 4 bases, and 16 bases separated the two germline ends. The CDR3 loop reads CASTQLEQGETQYF. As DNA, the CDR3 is TGTGCCAGCACCCAGTTGGAGCAGGGAGAGACCCAGTACTTC.

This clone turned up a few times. In nucleotides, the CDR3 is TGTGCCTGGATACAGGTCCCTTTACTCTATGGCTACACCTTC. Amino acids: CAWIQVPLLYGYTF. This chain links TRBV30 with TRBJ1-2; maybe TRBD1 (5 bases). Germline V gene lookup returns CDR1 GTSNPN and CDR2 SVGIG (reference sequence). CDR3 size: 14 residues. The V and J ends lost 4 bases and 4 bases respectively, with 16 bases between them.

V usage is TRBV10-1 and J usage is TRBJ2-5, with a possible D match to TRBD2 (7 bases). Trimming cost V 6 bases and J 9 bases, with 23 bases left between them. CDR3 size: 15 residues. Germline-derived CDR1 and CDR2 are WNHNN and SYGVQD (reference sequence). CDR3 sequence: CASSFWGRGRLSQYF. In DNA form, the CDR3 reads TGCGCCAGCAGCTTCTGGGGGAGGGGGAGGTTGTCCCAGTACTTC.

CDR3 DNA: TGTGCCAGCACCCAGGAGGGTAAAGGGCCCTATAAGCCTTTCTTT. It specifies CASTQEGKGPYKPFF. The chain has TRBV6-5 and TRBJ1-1; D not resolved. This CDR3 has 15 residues. The V end was cut by 7 bases, the J end by 12 bases, with 27 bases between. Looked up from germline, CDR1 is MNHEY and CDR2 is SVGAGI.

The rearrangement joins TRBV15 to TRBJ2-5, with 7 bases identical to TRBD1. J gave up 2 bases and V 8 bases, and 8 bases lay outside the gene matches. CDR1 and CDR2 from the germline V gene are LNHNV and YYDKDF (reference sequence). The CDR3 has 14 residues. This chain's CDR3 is CATSKRGPQETQYF. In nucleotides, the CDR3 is TGTGCCACCTCAAAGAGGGGGCCTCAAGAGACCCAGTACTTC.

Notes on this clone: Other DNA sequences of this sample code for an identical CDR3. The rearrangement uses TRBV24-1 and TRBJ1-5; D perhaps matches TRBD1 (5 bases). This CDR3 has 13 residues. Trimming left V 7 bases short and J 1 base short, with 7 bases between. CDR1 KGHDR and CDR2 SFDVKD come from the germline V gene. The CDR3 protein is CATSRDSNQPQHF. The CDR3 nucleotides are TGTGCCACCAGCCGGGACAGCAATCAGCCCCAGCATTTT.

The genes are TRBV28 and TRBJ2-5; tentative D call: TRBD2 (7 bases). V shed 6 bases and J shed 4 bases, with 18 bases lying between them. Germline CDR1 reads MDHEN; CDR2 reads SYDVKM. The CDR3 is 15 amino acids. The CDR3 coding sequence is TGTGCCAGCAGCCTAACAGGGAGGGCCATAGAGACCCAGTACTTC. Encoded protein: CASSLTGRAIETQYF.

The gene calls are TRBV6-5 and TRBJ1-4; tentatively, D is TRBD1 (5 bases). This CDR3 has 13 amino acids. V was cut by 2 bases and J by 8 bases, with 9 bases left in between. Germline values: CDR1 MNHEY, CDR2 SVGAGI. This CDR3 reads CASSYAPGEKLFF. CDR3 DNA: TGTGCCAGCAGTTACGCCCCAGGGGAAAAACTGTTTTTT.

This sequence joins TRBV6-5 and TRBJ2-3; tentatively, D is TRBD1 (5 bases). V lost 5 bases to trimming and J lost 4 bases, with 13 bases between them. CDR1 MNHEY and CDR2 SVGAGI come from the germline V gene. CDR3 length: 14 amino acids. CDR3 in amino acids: CASSLQGWADTQYF. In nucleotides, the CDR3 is TGTGCCAGCAGTCTTCAGGGATGGGCAGATACGCAGTATTTT.

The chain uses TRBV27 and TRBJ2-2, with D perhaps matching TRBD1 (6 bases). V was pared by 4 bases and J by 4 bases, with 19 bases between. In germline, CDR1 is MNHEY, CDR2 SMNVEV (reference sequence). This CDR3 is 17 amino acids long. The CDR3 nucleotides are TGTGCCAGCAGTTCCTCCGGGACACCAATACCCACCGGGGAGCTGTTTTTT. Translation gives CASSSSGTPIPTGELFF.

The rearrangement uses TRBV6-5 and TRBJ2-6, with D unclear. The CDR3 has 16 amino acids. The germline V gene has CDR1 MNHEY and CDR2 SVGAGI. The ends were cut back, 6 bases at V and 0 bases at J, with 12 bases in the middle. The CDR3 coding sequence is TGTGCCAGCAGCTACGGACGGCTCTCTGGGGCCAACGTCCTGACTTTC. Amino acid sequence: CASSYGRLSGANVLTF.

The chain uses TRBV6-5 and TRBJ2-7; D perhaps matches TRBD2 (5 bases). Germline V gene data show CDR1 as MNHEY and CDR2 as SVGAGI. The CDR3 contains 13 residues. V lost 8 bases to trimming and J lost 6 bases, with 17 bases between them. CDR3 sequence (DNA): TGTGCCAGCGCGAGGGAAGCATTGGGCGAGCAGTACTTC. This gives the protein CASAREALGEQYF.